Following are 3 T cell receptor beta chains from one sample sequenced in a study of blood T cell repertoires in COVID-19. Assay used: immunoSEQ multiplex PCR; TCRdb lists only in-frame clones, some missing. This sample yields about 320,000 clones, of which roughly 90% are seen a single time; roughly 2.6% belongs to the top ten. The material sequenced was PBMCs or T cells enriched from blood (not recorded which). The receptors come from a man aged 60-69 years who had recovered from COVID-19.

This rearrangement joins TRBV24-1 to TRBJ2-6; 7 bases line up with TRBD1. This CDR3 is 18 amino acids long. Germline lookup yields CDR1 KGHDR and CDR2 SFDVKD. Trimming at V came to 4 bases and at J to 2 bases, leaving 10 bases not matched to a gene. The CDR3 loop is CATSDSGQKLAGANVLTF. CDR3 DNA sequence: TGTGCCACCAGTGACTCGGGACAGAAATTGGCTGGGGCCAACGTCCTGACTTTC.

The CDR3 loop reads CASSAYRVEPQHF. In DNA, the CDR3 is TGTGCCAGCAGTGCATACAGGGTTGAGCCCCAGCATTTT. The chain is built from TRBV2 and TRBJ1-5; a weak D match, TRBD1 (6 bases). Trimming shortened V by 4 bases and J by 8 bases, and 12 bases separated the two germline ends. This CDR3 has 13 residues. CDR1 and CDR2 from the germline V gene are SNHLY and FYNNEI. Full variable domain (remainder filled in from reference TRBV2 and TRBJ1-5): EPEVTQTPSHQVTQMGQEVILRCVPISNHLYFYWYRQILGQKVEFLVSFYNNEISEKSEIFDDQFSVERPDGSNFTLKIRSTKLEDSAMYFCASSAYRVEPQHFGDGTRLSIL.

This chain joins TRBV4-3 and TRBJ2-7; unclear D gene. The CDR3 runs 15 residues. V was pared by 0 bases and J by 0 bases, with 9 bases between. Germline V gene lookup returns CDR1 LGHNA and CDR2 YSLEER. Here the CDR3 reads CASSQEAYNSYEQYF. The DNA for the CDR3 is TGCGCCAGCAGCCAAGAGGCTTACAACTCCTACGAGCAGTACTTC.